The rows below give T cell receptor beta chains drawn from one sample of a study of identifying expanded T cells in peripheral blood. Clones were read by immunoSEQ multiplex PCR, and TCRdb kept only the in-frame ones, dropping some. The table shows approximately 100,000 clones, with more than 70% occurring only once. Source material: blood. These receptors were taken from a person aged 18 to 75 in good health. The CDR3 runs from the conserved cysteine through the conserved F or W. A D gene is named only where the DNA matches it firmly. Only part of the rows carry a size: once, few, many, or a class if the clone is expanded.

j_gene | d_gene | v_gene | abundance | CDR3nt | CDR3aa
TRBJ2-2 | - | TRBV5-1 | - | TGCGCCAGCGGGACGGTGAACACCGGGGAGCTGTTTTTT | CASGTVNTGELFF
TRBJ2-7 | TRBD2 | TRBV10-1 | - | TGCGCCAGCAGTGAGGGACTAGCGGGAGTTAGGGACTACGAGCAGTACTTC | CASSEGLAGVRDYEQYF
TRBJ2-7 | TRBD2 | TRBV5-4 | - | TGTGCCAGCAGCTTAGGGACTAGCGGGAGAGTGAGGAACGAGCAGTACTTC | CASSLGTSGRVRNEQYF
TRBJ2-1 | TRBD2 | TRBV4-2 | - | TGTGCCAGCAGCCAAGATAGCGGGAGTTACAATGAGCAGTTCTTC | CASSQDSGSYNEQFF
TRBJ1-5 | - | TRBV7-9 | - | TGTGCCAGCAGCTTAGGACAGACAGTCGGTCAGCCCCAGCATTTT | CASSLGQTVGQPQHF
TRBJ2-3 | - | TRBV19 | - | TGTGCCAGTAGTATAGCGCAGGGGACCACAGATACGCAGTATTTT | CASSIAQGTTDTQYF
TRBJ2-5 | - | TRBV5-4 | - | TGTGCCAGCAGCGTGGGACAAACGGAGACCCAGTACTTC | CASSVGQTETQYF
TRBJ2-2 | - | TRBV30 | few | TGTGCCTGGAGTGTTTGGGGATCCACCGGGGAGCTGTTTTTT | CAWSVWGSTGELFF
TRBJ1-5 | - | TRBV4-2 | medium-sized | TGTGCCAGCAGCCAAGGGGCAGATTATAGCAATCAGCCCCAGCATTTT | CASSQGADYSNQPQHF
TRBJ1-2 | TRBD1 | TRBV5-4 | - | TGTGCCAGCACCTATGGACAGGGGCTTCTATATGGCTACACCTTC | CASTYGQGLLYGYTF
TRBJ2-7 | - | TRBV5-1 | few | TGCGCCAGCAGCTTGGAACCGGGGCGCTCCTACGAGCAGTACTTC | CASSLEPGRSYEQYF
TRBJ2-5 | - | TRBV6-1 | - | TGTGCCAGCACACCGGGACGGTTATCCCAGTACTTC | CASTPGRLSQYF
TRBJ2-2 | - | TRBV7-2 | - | TGTGCCAGCAGCTTAGTTGGGGGGTCGAACACCGGGGAGCTGTTTTTT | CASSLVGGSNTGELFF
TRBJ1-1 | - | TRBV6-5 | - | TGTGCCAGCAGTTATGACAGGAAAAACACTGAAGCTTTCTTT | CASSYDRKNTEAFF
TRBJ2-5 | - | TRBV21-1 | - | TGTGCCAGCAGCAAGCCCAGCGGGGCCCCCAGAGAGACCCAGTACTTC | CASSKPSGAPRETQYF
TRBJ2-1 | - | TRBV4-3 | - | TGCGCCAGCAGCCAAGTCCGGTTGGGGGAGCAGTTCTTC | CASSQVRLGEQFF
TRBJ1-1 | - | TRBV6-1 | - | TGTGCCAGCAGCTTGGATCCGGGGAACACTGAAGCTTTCTTT | CASSLDPGNTEAFF